This is a list of T cell receptor beta chains from one sample in a study of shared clonotypes between healthy human individuals. Sequencing used immunoSEQ multiplex PCR; TCRdb keeps in-frame clones, though not all of them. The table includes more than 2 million clones, approximately 96% detected once. Sequencing used naive CD4+ T cells sorted from blood. Receptors were obtained from a man between 18 and 35 years old in good health. Both conserved end residues are part of each CDR3. D genes are given only for firm matches. Size tells how often a clone was seen (once, few, many) or the class of an expanded clone, and some rows leave it out.

j_call clone_size d_call v_call cdr3_aa cdr3_nt
TRBJ2-4 once NA TRBV19 CASKAQFLAKNIQYF TGTGCCAGTAAGGCGCAATTTCTAGCCAAAAACATTCAGTACTTC
TRBJ1-6 once NA TRBV10-2 CASSENRGADVSPLHF TGCGCCAGCAGTGAGAATAGGGGCGCAGACGTGTCACCCCTCCACTTT
TRBJ2-2 NA TRBD2 TRBV6-9 CARSLADTGELFF TGTGCCAGGTCGCTAGCGGACACCGGGGAGCTGTTTTTT
TRBJ1-3 NA NA TRBV21-1 CASSKAGRGHQEAGNTIYF TGTGCCAGCAGCAAAGCAGGCAGGGGGCATCAAGAAGCTGGAAACACCATATATTTT
TRBJ1-4 NA TRBD1 TRBV19 CASSVGRAGGNEKLFF TGTGCCAGTAGTGTGGGTCGGGCAGGGGGAAATGAAAAACTGTTTTTT
TRBJ2-7 NA TRBD2 TRBV7-2 CASSFSPGLAGVQYF TGTGCCAGCAGCTTTTCACCGGGACTAGCGGGAGTGCAGTACTTC
TRBJ2-1 NA TRBD2 TRBV9 CASSVTGGLYNEQFF TGTGCCAGCAGCGTAACGGGAGGCCTCTACAATGAGCAGTTCTTC
TRBJ2-7 NA NA TRBV4-1 CASSPSGNWGEQYF TGCGCCAGCAGCCCTTCGGGAAACTGGGGCGAGCAGTACTTC
TRBJ2-7 NA TRBD1 TRBV6-6 CASKAGTGEYEQYF TGTGCCAGCAAAGCCGGGACAGGGGAGTACGAGCAGTACTTC
TRBJ1-3 NA TRBD1 TRBV6-1 CASSVDRGSSGNTIYF TGTGCCAGCAGTGTGGACAGGGGGAGCTCTGGAAACACCATATATTTT
TRBJ1-2 NA TRBD1 TRBV9 CASSEGQPYGYTF TGTGCCAGCAGCGAGGGACAGCCCTATGGCTACACCTTC
TRBJ1-5 NA TRBD1 TRBV19 CASSSRDRGYTQPQHF TGTGCCAGTAGCTCCAGGGACAGGGGATACACTCAGCCCCAGCATTTT
TRBJ2-1 NA NA TRBV28 CASSLLGNEQFF TGTGCCAGCAGTCTCCTAGGGAATGAGCAGTTCTTC
TRBJ1-1 NA NA TRBV28 CASSSGGGARITEAFF TGTGCCAGCAGTTCAGGCGGGGGGGCAAGAATCACTGAAGCTTTCTTT
TRBJ1-5 NA TRBD1 TRBV30 CAWSSQGAGQPQHF TGTGCCTGGAGCAGTCAGGGGGCGGGTCAGCCCCAGCATTTT
TRBJ2-1 once TRBD2 TRBV9 CASSAGTSGYNEQFF TGTGCCAGCAGCGCCGGGACTAGCGGTTACAATGAGCAGTTCTTC
TRBJ2-2 NA NA TRBV18 CASSPKTGRNTGELFF TGTGCCAGCTCACCGAAGACAGGCCGTAACACCGGGGAGCTGTTTTTT
TRBJ2-7 NA TRBD1 TRBV5-1 CASSLASGGLYEQYF TGCGCCAGCAGCTTGGCTTCAGGGGGCCTTTACGAGCAGTACTTC
TRBJ1-1 NA NA TRBV12-5 CASGTQGEAFF TGTGCTAGTGGGACCCAGGGGGAAGCTTTCTTT
TRBJ1-5 NA TRBD1 TRBV2 CASRGQGQGQPQHF TGTGCCAGCAGGGGACAGGGGCAAGGTCAGCCCCAGCATTTT
TRBJ1-5 NA NA TRBV5-8 CASSQKGLGNQPQHF TGTGCCAGCAGCCAGAAGGGTTTGGGCAATCAGCCCCAGCATTTT
TRBJ2-7 NA NA TRBV2 CASNYGQSSYEQYF TGTGCCAGCAATTATGGACAAAGCTCCTACGAGCAGTACTTC
TRBJ1-1 NA NA TRBV25-1 CASSVTQNTEAFF TGTGCCAGCAGTGTAACCCAGAACACTGAAGCTTTCTTT
TRBJ2-5 NA NA TRBV11-3 CASSLAGAQTQYF TGTGCCAGCAGCTTAGCGGGGGCTCAGACCCAGTACTTC
TRBJ1-6 NA NA TRBV5-6 CASSFRSSGSRGSPLHF TGTGCCAGCAGCTTTAGAAGTTCTGGGTCTAGGGGTTCACCCCTCCACTTT
TRBJ1-1 NA NA TRBV7-9 CASSLGGYRATEAFF TGTGCCAGCAGCCTAGGGGGTTACAGGGCCACTGAAGCTTTCTTT
TRBJ2-2 NA NA TRBV6-5 CASRGAGELFF TGTGCCAGCAGGGGCGCCGGGGAGCTGTTTTTT
TRBJ1-4 NA NA TRBV6-1 CASTLNGGLAEKLFF TGTGCCAGCACCCTTAACGGGGGCTTGGCTGAAAAACTGTTTTTT
TRBJ2-1 once TRBD2 TRBV5-1 CASSLAGYGYNEQFF TGCGCCAGCAGCCTAGCGGGGTACGGCTACAATGAGCAGTTCTTC
TRBJ2-7 NA TRBD2 TRBV18 CASSQTSGKEYEQYF TGTGCCAGCTCGCAGACTAGCGGGAAGGAGTACGAGCAGTACTTC
TRBJ1-2 NA TRBD1 TRBV7-9 CASSKGQGHGYTF TGTGCCAGCAGCAAGGGACAGGGGCATGGCTACACCTTC
TRBJ1-4 NA NA TRBV4-2 CASSQDPRELETNEKLFF TGTGCCAGCAGCCAAGATCCTCGGGAGTTGGAAACTAATGAAAAACTGTTTTTT
TRBJ1-5 NA NA TRBV2 CASNDHSAYQPQHF TGTGCCAGCAATGACCACAGTGCCTATCAGCCCCAGCATTTT
TRBJ2-1 NA NA TRBV6-6 CASLNWGVLGNEQFF TGTGCCAGCCTTAATTGGGGGGTTTTGGGCAATGAGCAGTTCTTC
TRBJ2-1 once TRBD2 TRBV6-6 CASRRSSGDNEQFF TGTGCCAGCAGGCGGTCTAGCGGCGACAATGAGCAGTTCTTC
TRBJ2-6 NA NA TRBV2 CASDKGSPGANVLTF TGTGCCAGCGATAAGGGCTCCCCTGGGGCCAACGTCCTGACTTTC
TRBJ2-1 once TRBD1 TRBV30 CAWSKDRVGDNEQFF TGTGCCTGGAGTAAGGACAGGGTAGGAGACAATGAGCAGTTCTTC
TRBJ2-3 NA NA TRBV5-4 CASSIDRASTDTQYF TGTGCCAGCAGCATCGACAGAGCTAGCACAGATACGCAGTATTTT
TRBJ2-4 NA NA TRBV7-2 CASSLNSGLAKNIQYF TGTGCCAGCAGCTTAAATAGCGGACTAGCCAAAAACATTCAGTACTTC
TRBJ2-1 NA TRBD1 TRBV2 CASSPQGALNNEQFF TGTGCCAGCAGTCCACAGGGGGCGCTCAACAATGAGCAGTTCTTC
TRBJ2-3 NA TRBD2 TRBV5-4 CASSLLLAESTDTQYF TGTGCCAGCAGCTTGTTGCTAGCGGAAAGCACAGATACGCAGTATTTT
TRBJ1-4 once NA TRBV6-5 CASSPGYEKLFF TGTGCCAGCAGCCCAGGGTATGAAAAACTGTTTTTT
TRBJ2-3 NA NA TRBV10-3 CAISLASGTDTQYF TGTGCCATCAGTCTGGCTAGCGGCACAGATACGCAGTATTTT
TRBJ2-1 NA NA TRBV7-8 CASRPNSAAQFF TGTGCCAGCAGACCAAATAGCGCGGCGCAGTTCTTC
TRBJ2-5 NA NA TRBV25-1 CASVGSGRGETQYF TGTGCCAGCGTCGGGAGCGGGCGAGGAGAGACCCAGTACTTC
TRBJ2-7 NA NA TRBV4-3 CASSQISHSSYEQYF TGCGCCAGCAGCCAAATATCACACAGCTCCTACGAGCAGTACTTC